The entry that follows covers one TCR beta chain sequence. Its antigen is not known. Here immunoSEQ multiplex PCR was the method, and the copy in TCRdb shows in-frame clones only, minus some. The sample holds some 1,100,000 clones, approximately 80% seen once. The CDR3 loop spans 14 amino acids. Trimming took off 5 bases at V and 4 bases at J, with 14 bases between the two ends. Looked up from germline, CDR1 is SGHTA and CDR2 is FQGNSA. This sample is part of a study of shared clonotypes between healthy human individuals. Background on the study: A couple of women and three men aged 18 to 49 made up the donors. Three plates each covered CD4 naive and memory; CD8 naive two, CD8 memory one. Study-wide results and limits: Across several donors, naive CD4 shared 5% to 6.5%, naive CD8 around 3.5%, memory CD4 approximately 2.5%, memory CD8 more than 0.35%.

CD4+ cell separation produced CD45RA+ naive and CD45RA-negative memory subsets. The clonotype comes from a man aged 18 to 29 in good health. Some clones in this sample may be carry-over from other donors' samples. The specimen was memory CD4+ T cells from PBMCs. Subset defined: CD45RA-negative fraction. The chain is built from TRBV7-2 and TRBJ1-2; TRBD1 might be the D (5 bases). The CDR3 nucleotides are TGTGCCAGCAGCCAGGGACGGCTGATCTATGGCTACACCTTC. This sequence encodes CASSQGRLIYGYTF.